The sequence of this T cell receptor beta chain was determined in a study of OX40 agonist ivuxolimab in advanced cancers. With respect to the entire study: The costimulatory receptor OX40 (CD134) was targeted by ivuxolimab, a fully human IgG2 agonistic monoclonal antibody. Intravenous ivuxolimab was administered to patients every 2 weeks at six dose levels: 0.01, 0.1, 0.3, 1.5, 3 and 10 mg/kg. Of the approximately 50 patients in dose escalation, 19 had hepatocellular carcinoma, about 15 had melanoma, 9 had renal cell carcinoma and 9 had head and neck cancer. In the dose-escalation cohort, roughly 80% of patients were male, and the mean age was around 60 years, with a range of about 23 to 90. Patients were allowed to have had prior anti-PD-1, anti-PD-L1 or anti-CTLA-4 therapy, and 30% to 40% of the dose-escalation patients had previously received checkpoint inhibitors. Partial responses were achieved by three dose-escalation patients, of whom one had hepatocellular carcinoma and two had cutaneous melanoma. Peripheral TCRbeta sequencing was intended to test whether TCR sequence diversity was altered and clonal T-cell expansion was caused by ivuxolimab. The paper reports the monotherapy dose-escalation portion (N = 52 patients) of the phase I ivuxolimab trial. Broad study findings and their caveats: Low levels of normalized T-cell clonal expansion were also seen in some patients who did not respond. Antigen specificity was not determined for the clonally expanded peripheral T cells. In the 0.1-3.0 mg/kg groups, partial responders were among the patients with the lowest normalized peripheral clonal expansion, particularly in CD8+ T cells. At doses of 0.1 to 3.0 mg/kg, clonal expansion of both CD4+ and CD8+ T cells in blood was seen between baseline and week 6. On average, CD8+ T cells showed more expanded clones than CD4+ T cells after ivuxolimab.

For sequencing of the TCRbeta CDR3 region, genomic DNA was extracted from the sorted cells. The immunoSEQ Assay was used for sequencing of TCRbeta CDR3 regions. TCRdb holds this immuneACCESS table with in-frame rearrangements only. Some clones are missing; in checked studies, unresolved V genes explain under half, and the rest has no known cause. A total of tens of thousands of clones appear in this sample, around 88% of them only once. In total, the top ten clones hold about 2.7% of the sample. Patients with autoimmune disease history or receiving systemic immunosuppression were excluded from the trial. Peripheral blood for TCR sequencing was collected from all dose cohorts at baseline, on cycle 4 day 1, and on cycle 7 day 1. Samples came from an open-label, multicenter, first-in-human phase I dose-escalation trial of ivuxolimab. Adults with locally advanced or metastatic melanoma, renal cell, hepatocellular, or head and neck squamous cell carcinoma were enrolled in the trial. CD4+ and CD8+ T cells were sorted separately from peripheral blood before TCR sequencing.

Comments on this clone: Which antigen it targets is not known. It has no much larger one-base neighbor in the sample; base qualities were not kept.

The TCR was taken from an adult with an advanced solid tumor such as melanoma, head and neck, liver or kidney cancer. Sequenced here: CD4+ or CD8+ T cells sorted from blood, sampled in a trial of the OX40 agonist ivuxolimab.

The base sequence is TGCGCCAGCAGCTTGACTAGCGGGGGCCCAGATACGCAGTATTTT. It translates to CASSLTSGGPDTQYF. The chain joins TRBV5-1 to TRBJ2-3; 11 central nucleotides agree with TRBD2. Ends trimmed: V by 1 base, J by 4 bases; bases unmatched to a gene: 2. CDR1 and CDR2 are drawn from the germline V gene: SGHRS, YFSETQ. The CDR3, cysteine through phenylalanine, is 15 amino acids long. The DNA shown is the 45-base CDR3, in frame from base 1.